This TCR beta chain was found in a study of spatial heterogeneity in lung cancer. The germline V gene has CDR1 DFQATT and CDR2 SNEGSKA (reference sequence). The CDR3 runs to 18 residues. The germline V and J ends were trimmed by 0 bases and 1 base, with 19 bases remaining between them. Study-wide findings and caveats: Intratumoral expanded alpha and beta TCR counts were found to track tumor mutation counts.

TCRdb reprocessed the 5' RACE reads with MiXCR, giving one entry per CDR3 protein. Altogether more than 15,000 distinct CDR3 sequences are present, more than 5.5% being singletons, with the ten largest covering 3% to 4%. Documented time point: sample taken at primary tumor resection. This clonotype was recorded many times. Its antigen is as yet unknown. V is TRBV20-1 and J is TRBJ1-3; no reliable D call. The source was lung tumor tissue, collected at surgery. The receptor was derived from a female donor with early-stage non-small cell lung cancer. In DNA, the CDR3 is TGCAGTGCTAGAGATCTGATCCCTCGAATTTCTTCTGGAAACACCATATATTTT. Protein sequence: CSARDLIPRISSGNTIYF.